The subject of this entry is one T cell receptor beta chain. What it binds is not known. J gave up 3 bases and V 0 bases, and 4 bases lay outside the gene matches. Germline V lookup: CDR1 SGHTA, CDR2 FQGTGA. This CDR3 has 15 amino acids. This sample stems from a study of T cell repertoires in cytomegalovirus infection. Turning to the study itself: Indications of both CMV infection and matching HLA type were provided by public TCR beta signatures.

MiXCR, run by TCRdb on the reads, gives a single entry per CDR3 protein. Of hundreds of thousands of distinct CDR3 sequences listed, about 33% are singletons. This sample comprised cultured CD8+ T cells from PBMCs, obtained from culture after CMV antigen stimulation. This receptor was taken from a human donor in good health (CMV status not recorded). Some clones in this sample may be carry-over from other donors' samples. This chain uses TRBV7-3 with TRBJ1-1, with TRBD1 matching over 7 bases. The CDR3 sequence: CASSLTTGPYTEAFF. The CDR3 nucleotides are TGTGCCAGCAGCTTAACGACAGGGCCCTACACTGAAGCTTTCTTT.